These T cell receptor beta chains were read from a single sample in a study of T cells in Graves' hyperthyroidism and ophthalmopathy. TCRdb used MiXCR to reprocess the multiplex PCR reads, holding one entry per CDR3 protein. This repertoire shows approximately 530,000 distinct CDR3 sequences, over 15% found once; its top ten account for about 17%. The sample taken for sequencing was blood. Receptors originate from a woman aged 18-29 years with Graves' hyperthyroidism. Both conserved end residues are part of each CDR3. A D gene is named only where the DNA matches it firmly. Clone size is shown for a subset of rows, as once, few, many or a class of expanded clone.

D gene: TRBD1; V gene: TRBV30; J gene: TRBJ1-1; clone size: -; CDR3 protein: CAWTTGPNTEAFF; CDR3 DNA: TGTGCCTGGACGACAGGGCCCAACACTGAAGCTTTCTTT
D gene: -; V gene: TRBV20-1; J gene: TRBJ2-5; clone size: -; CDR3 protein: CSALGNQETQYF; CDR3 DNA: TGCAGTGCCCTCGGGAACCAAGAGACCCAGTACTTC
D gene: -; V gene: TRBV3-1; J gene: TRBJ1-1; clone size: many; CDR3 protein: CASSPRFPDTEAFF; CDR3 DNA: TGTGCCAGCAGCCCCCGTTTTCCGGACACTGAAGCTTTCTTT
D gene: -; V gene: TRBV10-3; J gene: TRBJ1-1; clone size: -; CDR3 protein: CAISQGLYTEAFF; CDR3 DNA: TGTGCCATCAGTCAGGGGTTGTACACTGAAGCTTTCTTT
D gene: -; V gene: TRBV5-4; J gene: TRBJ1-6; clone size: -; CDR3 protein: CASTSDPLGSPLHF; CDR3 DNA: TGTGCCAGCACCTCTGACCCCTTGGGGTCACCCCTCCACTTT
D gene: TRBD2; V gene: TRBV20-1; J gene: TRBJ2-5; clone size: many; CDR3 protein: CSALFGGRETQYF; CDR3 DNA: TGCAGTGCTCTGTTTGGCGGGAGGGAGACCCAGTACTTC
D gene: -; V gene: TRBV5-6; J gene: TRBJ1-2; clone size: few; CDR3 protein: CASSLAGTGGYTF; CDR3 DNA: TGTGCCAGCAGCTTGGCCGGGACTGGTGGCTACACCTTC
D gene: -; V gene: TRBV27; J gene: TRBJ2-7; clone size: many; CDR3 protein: CASSKLANTYEQYF; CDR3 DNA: TGTGCCAGCAGTAAGCTAGCGAACACCTACGAGCAGTACTTC
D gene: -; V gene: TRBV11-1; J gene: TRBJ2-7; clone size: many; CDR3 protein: CASSPRTAGEQYF; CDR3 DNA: TGTGCCAGCAGCCCAAGGACCGCAGGCGAGCAGTACTTC
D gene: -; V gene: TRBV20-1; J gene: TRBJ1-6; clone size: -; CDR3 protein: CSAPQKDYNSPLHF; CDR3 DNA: TGCAGTGCCCCCCAGAAGGATTATAATTCACCCCTCCACTTT
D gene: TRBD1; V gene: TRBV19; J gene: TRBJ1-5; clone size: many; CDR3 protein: CASSLRGQGWGNQPQHF; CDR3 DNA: TGTGCCAGTAGTCTCAGGGGGCAGGGATGGGGCAATCAGCCCCAGCATTTT